This entry lists 6 T cell receptor beta chains sequenced from one sample in a study of blood T cell repertoires in COVID-19 (dated by TCRdb to the early 2020s). The library was prepared using the immunoSEQ multiplex PCR assay. This is the immuneACCESS table as TCRdb keeps it, with only in-frame sequences that have V and J called. A part of the clones is gone; compared with another copy, unresolved V genes explain less than half, and the rest is unexplained. This sample has a few hundred thousand clones in its table, and more than 75% of those were observed once. About 3.9% of the sample lies in the top ten. Sequencing was carried out using peripheral blood. Every receptor here comes from a woman aged 45-60 years with active or convalescent COVID-19.

The V and J genes are TRBV12-5 and TRBJ1-1, with unresolved D. The CDR3 contains 17 residues. Trimming cost V 5 bases and J 3 bases, with 22 bases left between them. The germline gives CDR1 LGHNT, CDR2 FRNRAP. CDR3 sequence reads: CASGPPNIGRGDTEAFF. In DNA, the CDR3 is TGTGCTAGTGGTCCCCCAAATATCGGCCGAGGCGACACTGAAGCTTTCTTT.

The chain uses TRBV6-4 and TRBJ1-1; a weak D match, TRBD1 (6 bases). CDR3 size: 13 residues. The V gene's germline CDR1 is MRHNA and CDR2 SNTAGT. Trimming took off 6 bases at V and 5 bases at J, with 13 bases between the two ends. In DNA, the CDR3 is TGTGCCAGCAGGGGGTCAGGGGTTACTGAAGCTTTCTTT. This codes for CASRGSGVTEAFF.

V usage is TRBV7-2 and J usage is TRBJ1-4; no definite D call. The germline V and J ends were trimmed by 5 bases and 4 bases, with 11 bases remaining between them. Germline assignment: CDR1 SGHTA and CDR2 FQGNSA. The CDR3 runs to 14 residues. CDR3 sequence (DNA): TGTGCCAGCAGCCCCCAGGTCGGTAATGAAAAACTGTTTTTT. Amino acid sequence: CASSPQVGNEKLFF. The whole variable domain, filled in from reference TRBV7-2 and TRBJ1-4, reads GAGVSQSPSNKVTEKGKDVELRCDPISGHTALYWYRQSLGQGLEFLIYFQGNSAPDKSGLPSDRFSAERTGGSVSTLTIQRTQQEDSAVYLCASSPQVGNEKLFFGSGTQLSVL.

The J gene is TRBJ2-1, the V gene TRBV19; TRBD2 aligns across 12 bases. Germline V gene data show CDR1 as LNHDA and CDR2 as SQIVND (reference sequence). V shed 5 bases, J shed 10 bases, and the junction held 9 bases outside the gene matches. The CDR3 is 15 amino acids. The DNA of the CDR3 is TGTGCCAGTAGTGGCCTAGCGGGAGGGCCTGGGGAGCAGTTCTTC. Residues: CASSGLAGGPGEQFF.

The chain links TRBV28 to TRBJ1-2; 9 nucleotides line up with TRBD1. Trimming at V came to 6 bases and at J to 1 base, leaving 9 bases not matched to a gene. This CDR3 has 16 residues. Germline CDR1 is MDHEN and CDR2 is SYDVKM. The CDR3 DNA reads TGTGCCAGCAGCCCAACCCCGGGACAGGGTAACTATGGCTACACCTTC. Amino acids: CASSPTPGQGNYGYTF.

The chain uses TRBV5-8 and TRBJ2-5; D unresolved. This CDR3 comprises 14 residues. With 0 bases removed from V and 4 bases from J, the gap between germline ends came to 10 bases. Germline CDR1 SGHTS, CDR2 YDEGEE. The CDR3 loop reads CASSLGVLRETQYF. The CDR3 DNA follows: TGTGCCAGCAGCTTGGGCGTTTTGCGAGAGACCCAGTACTTC.